The 32 T cell receptor beta chains below all came from one sample that was sequenced in a study of cytomegalovirus exposure and HLA in healthy donors. 60 Vbeta and 13 Jbeta primers were used in PCR. Profiling relied on immunoSEQ multiplex PCR, and the TCRdb table lists in-frame clones only, not all of them. The sample carries about 62,000 clones, 65% to 75% recorded once. Sequencing was done on a sample of PBMCs. The receptors come from a woman in her 30s in good health and CMV-seronegative.

The chain has TRBV5-8 and TRBJ2-1; 12 bases line up with TRBD2. J gave up 4 bases and V 0 bases, and 8 bases lay outside the gene matches. Germline V gene lookup returns CDR1 SGHTS and CDR2 YDEGEE. CDR3 length equals 18 residues. The CDR3 coding sequence is TGTGCCAGCAGCTTGGTGTCTAGCGGGAGGGGTTCGTACAATGAGCAGTTCTTC. Its protein product is CASSLVSSGRGSYNEQFF.

This rearrangement joins TRBV25-1 to TRBJ2-2; 7 bases line up with TRBD1. The CDR3 consists of 13 residues. Germline V gives CDR1 MGHDK, CDR2 SYGVNS. V shed 8 bases, J shed 6 bases, and the junction held 6 bases outside the gene matches. CDR3 amino acids: CASARQGPGELFF. Here the CDR3 DNA reads TGTGCCAGCGCCCGACAGGGACCCGGGGAGCTGTTTTTT. Complete variable domain (other parts from reference TRBV25-1 and TRBJ2-2): EADIYQTPRYLVIGTGKKITLECSQTMGHDKMYWYQQDPGMELHLIHYSYGVNSTEKGDLSSESTVSRIRTEHFPLTLESARPSHTSQYLCASARQGPGELFFGEGSRLTVL.

V usage is TRBV10-3 and J usage is TRBJ2-2; D is uncertain. This CDR3 is built from 15 residues. Germline V gene data show CDR1 as ENHRY and CDR2 as SYGVKD. Trimming pared 8 bases from V and 6 bases from J, leaving 19 bases between. CDR3 amino acids: CAIASETTEAGELFF. The CDR3 coding sequence is TGTGCCATCGCCTCCGAGACCACCGAGGCCGGGGAGCTGTTTTTT.

On this clone itself: Germline and junction disagree at one end, which may indicate a read error. This chain uses TRBV2 with TRBJ1-1; D unresolved. The CDR3 sequence is 12 residues long. CDR1 is SNHLY, CDR2 FYNNEI, per germline. As DNA, the CDR3 is TGTGCCAGCAGGGGAGGGAACACTAAAGCTTTCTTT. This sequence encodes CASRGGNTKAFF.

The chain combines TRBV19 with TRBJ1-1; TRBD1 agrees at 8 bases. Unmatched junction bases numbered 4, after V lost 0 bases and J lost 4 bases. The CDR3 spans 15 residues. Germline V gene lookup returns CDR1 LNHDA and CDR2 SQIVND (reference sequence). CDR3 amino acids: CASSIDGGTGTEAFF. In nucleotides, the CDR3 is TGTGCCAGTAGTATAGATGGCGGGACAGGCACTGAAGCTTTCTTT.

The chain has TRBV4-3 and TRBJ1-5; TRBD1 is a possible D gene (5 bases). Trimming took 2 bases from V and 4 from J, leaving 12 bases between them. CDR3 length: 15 amino acids. Germline assignment: CDR1 LGHNA and CDR2 YSLEER. As DNA, the CDR3 is TGCGCCAGCAGCCAACGAGATGGGGGGAATCAGCCCCAGCATTTT. Translation: CASSQRDGGNQPQHF.

The genes are TRBV28 and TRBJ1-4; D gene uncertain. Germline V gives CDR1 MDHEN, CDR2 SYDVKM. The CDR3 has 16 amino acids. Trimming took 3 bases from V and 7 from J, leaving 18 bases between them. The CDR3 region is CASSLRSAADPEKLFF. The CDR3 DNA sequence: TGTGCCAGCAGTTTGCGGTCGGCAGCGGATCCTGAAAAACTGTTTTTT. Using reference TRBV28 and TRBJ1-4 for the parts outside the CDR3, the full variable domain is DVKVTQSSRYLVKRTGEKVFLECVQDMDHENMFWYRQDPGLGLRLIYFSYDVKMKEKGDIPEGYSVSREKKERFSLILESASTNQTSMYLCASSLRSAADPEKLFFGSGTQLSVL.

The J gene is TRBJ2-3, the V gene TRBV2, with TRBD2 as a possible D gene (5 bases). Trimming shortened V by 4 bases and J by 0 bases, and 17 bases separated the two germline ends. Germline V gene data show CDR1 as SNHLY and CDR2 as FYNNEI. This CDR3 spans 17 amino acids. The CDR3 spells CASSGVGERTSTDTQYF. In nucleotides, the CDR3 is TGTGCCAGCAGTGGGGTTGGGGAGCGTACTAGCACAGATACGCAGTATTTT. The full variable domain, its missing parts supplied by reference TRBV2 and TRBJ2-3, is EPEVTQTPSHQVTQMGQEVILRCVPISNHLYFYWYRQILGQKVEFLVSFYNNEISEKSEIFDDQFSVERPDGSNFTLKIRSTKLEDSAMYFCASSGVGERTSTDTQYFGPGTRLTVL.

This clone has a handful of counts. The chain has TRBV6-5 and TRBJ2-7, with TRBD1 matching over 11 bases. The CDR3 totals 15 residues. CDR1 MNHEY and CDR2 SVGAGI come from the germline V gene. J gave up 6 bases and V 6 bases, and 10 bases lay outside the gene matches. The CDR3 bases are TGTGCCAGCAGGTCTCCGGGACAGGGGGGTAGCGAGCAGTACTTC. Its translation is CASRSPGQGGSEQYF.

The chain uses TRBV2 and TRBJ2-5; TRBD2 agrees at 7 bases. V gave up 6 bases and J gave up 4 bases; unmatched junction bases: 5. The CDR3 extends over 13 amino acids. CDR1 and CDR2 (germline): SNHLY, FYNNEI. CDR3 residues: CASRGGYGETQYF. CDR3 bases: TGTGCCAGCAGGGGGGGGTACGGAGAGACCCAGTACTTC.

CDR3 coding DNA: TGCGCCAGCAGCCAAGTTCCGGGACAGGGGGCGAACACTGAAGCTTTCTTT. This encodes CASSQVPGQGANTEAFF. The chain has TRBV4-1 and TRBJ1-1; TRBD1 aligns across 12 bases. The CDR3 runs to 17 residues. CDR1 is MGHRA, CDR2 YSYEKL, per germline. Trimming took 1 base from V and 1 from J; bases not matched to a gene: 4.

This chain uses TRBV19 with TRBJ1-5, with 8 bases identical to TRBD1. The CDR3 extends over 13 amino acids. J gave up 6 bases and V 5 bases, and 3 bases lay outside the gene matches. From germline, CDR1 is LNHDA and CDR2 SQIVND (reference sequence). CDR3 residues: CASSVGQGQPQHF. For the CDR3, the DNA is TGTGCCAGTAGTGTCGGACAGGGTCAGCCCCAGCATTTT.

J is TRBJ2-7 and V is TRBV28, with unresolved D. CDR1 and CDR2 (germline): MDHEN, SYDVKM. V was clipped by 6 bases and J by 7 bases, with 10 bases between them. The CDR3 runs to 11 residues. The CDR3 sequence: CASSQPREQYF. The CDR3 DNA reads as TGTGCCAGCAGCCAACCTAGGGAGCAGTACTTC. The entire variable domain, with the rest obtained from reference TRBV28 and TRBJ2-7, is as follows: DVKVTQSSRYLVKRTGEKVFLECVQDMDHENMFWYRQDPGLGLRLIYFSYDVKMKEKGDIPEGYSVSREKKERFSLILESASTNQTSMYLCASSQPREQYFGPGTRLTVT.

This chain links TRBV19 with TRBJ2-7; 7 nucleotides align to TRBD1. V gave up 1 base and J gave up 1 base; unmatched junction bases: 7. The CDR3 is made up of 16 amino acids. In germline, CDR1 is LNHDA, CDR2 SQIVND (reference sequence). Here the CDR3 DNA reads TGTGCCAGTAGTATAGTGTCGGGACAGAGTTCCTACGAGCAGTACTTC. This encodes CASSIVSGQSSYEQYF.

The chain combines TRBV11-3 with TRBJ2-7; 9 bases line up with TRBD1. Per the germline V gene, CDR1 is SGHNT and CDR2 is YENEEA. The length of the CDR3 is 13 residues. Trimming cost V 3 bases and J 3 bases; bases outside gene matches: 0. The CDR3 spells CASSLTGGYEQYF. In DNA, the CDR3 is TGTGCCAGCAGCTTGACAGGGGGCTACGAGCAGTACTTC.

The chain is built from TRBV7-2 and TRBJ2-3, with 8 bases aligning to TRBD2. J was trimmed by 2 bases and V by 0 bases; bases with no gene match: 13. The length of the CDR3 is 19 residues. CDR1 is SGHTA, CDR2 FQGNSA, per germline. The CDR3 sequence is CASSLARNGRACLTDTQYF. The CDR3 nucleotides read TGTGCCAGCAGCTTAGCGCGAAACGGGAGGGCCTGTCTCACAGATACGCAGTATTTT. Together with reference TRBV7-2 and TRBJ2-3, the CDR3 gives the full variable domain: GAGVSQSPSNKVTEKGKDVELRCDPISGHTALYWYRQSLGQGLEFLIYFQGNSAPDKSGLPSDRFSAERTGGSVSTLTIQRTQQEDSAVYLCASSLARNGRACLTDTQYFGPGTRLTVL.

The rearrangement uses TRBV19 and TRBJ2-1; 15 nucleotides align to TRBD2. The germline gives CDR1 LNHDA, CDR2 SQIVND (reference sequence). This CDR3 contains 15 residues. The trim removed 5 bases at V and 9 bases at J, leaving 5 bases unmatched. This chain's CDR3 is CASSGGTSGRLEQFF. Here the CDR3 DNA reads TGTGCCAGTAGTGGCGGGACTAGCGGGAGGCTTGAGCAGTTCTTC.

This clone was detected once. V gene TRBV11-1 combines with J gene TRBJ2-7; 9 nucleotides line up with TRBD1. The V gene end was trimmed by 5 bases and the J gene end by 6 bases; junction bases not matched to a gene: 5. This CDR3 is built from 13 residues. Germline loops: CDR1 SGHAT, CDR2 FQDESV (reference sequence). The CDR3 spells CASSRDRDAEQYF. The CDR3 nucleotides read TGTGCCAGCAGCCGGGACAGGGATGCCGAGCAGTACTTC.

The chain recombines TRBV28 with TRBJ2-5; tentatively, D is TRBD1 (6 bases). The end of the DNA is better explained by TRBJ2-7, so the J call may be wrong. The CDR3 sequence is 14 residues long. CDR1 MDHEN and CDR2 SYDVKM come from the germline V gene. CDR3 nucleotides: TGTGCCAGCAGCGTGGTGGACAGTTCTTACGAGCAGTACTTC. This sequence encodes CASSVVDSSYEQYF.

V and J are TRBV2 and TRBJ2-1; 7 nucleotides align to TRBD1. V shed 8 bases, J shed 3 bases, and the junction held 13 bases outside the gene matches. The CDR3 is made up of 16 amino acids. Germline lookup yields CDR1 SNHLY and CDR2 FYNNEI. This CDR3 reads CASLRISGQDYNEQFF. The CDR3 DNA reads as TGTGCCAGCCTCCGTATCTCCGGACAGGACTACAATGAGCAGTTCTTC.

The rearrangement links TRBV7-2 to TRBJ1-1, with no clear D. Trimming stripped 3 bases from V and 5 bases from J, with 10 bases between. The CDR3 is 13 residues long. CDR1 SGHTA and CDR2 FQGNSA come from the germline V gene. The CDR3 sequence is CASSFAGRTEAFF. DNA of the CDR3: TGTGCCAGCAGCTTTGCGGGAAGGACTGAAGCTTTCTTT.

DNA of the CDR3: TGTGCCAGCAGCTTAGACGCTAGCTGGGTCGGGGAGCTGTTTTTT. Its protein product is CASSLDASWVGELFF. The gene calls are TRBV11-2 and TRBJ2-2; possibly TRBD2 for D (5 bases). CDR3 length equals 15 residues. V was shortened by 0 bases and J by 7 bases, with 12 bases between the two germline ends. Germline V gene lookup returns CDR1 SGHAT and CDR2 FQNNGV.

J is TRBJ2-1 and V is TRBV5-4; TRBD2 aligns across 11 bases. The CDR3 is made up of 17 amino acids. The ends lost 0 bases at V and 7 bases at J; junction bases unmatched: 9. CDR1 and CDR2 (germline): SGHNT, YYREEE (reference sequence). The CDR3 here is CASSLAVLAGERNEQFF. In nucleotides, the CDR3 is TGTGCCAGCAGCTTGGCCGTACTAGCGGGAGAACGAAATGAGCAGTTCTTC.

Only a few counts were recorded for this clone. The chain carries TRBV4-1 and TRBJ2-1, with D possibly matching TRBD2 (7 bases). Germline-derived CDR1 and CDR2 are MGHRA and YSYEKL. Trimming took 4 bases from V and 9 from J, leaving 16 bases between them. This CDR3 comprises 14 residues. The CDR3 coding sequence is TGCGCCAGCAGCCCAGCGGGAAGGGGGTGTGAGCAGTTCTTC. This gives the protein CASSPAGRGCEQFF.

The chain has TRBV29-1 and TRBJ1-1; possibly TRBD1 for D (6 bases). The CDR3 sequence is 14 residues long. Trimming took off 8 bases at V and 4 bases at J, with 20 bases between the two ends. Germline V lookup: CDR1 SQVTM, CDR2 ANQGSEA. The CDR3 sequence is CSSLHEQGLTEAFF. DNA of the CDR3: TGCAGCTCCCTTCACGAACAGGGCCTCACTGAAGCTTTCTTT.

The chain employs TRBV4-3 and TRBJ2-3, with D perhaps matching TRBD2 (6 bases). Trimming pared 1 base from V and 1 base from J, leaving 6 bases between. Germline values: CDR1 LGHNA, CDR2 YSLEER. The CDR3 loop spans 14 amino acids. The CDR3 spells CASSQAGGTDTQYF. The CDR3 coding sequence is TGCGCCAGCAGCCAAGCGGGGGGCACAGATACGCAGTATTTT.

This chain links TRBV19 with TRBJ2-7; D remains unclear. Germline V gene sequence: CDR1 LNHDA, CDR2 SQIVND (reference sequence). This CDR3 is built from 13 residues. V lost 5 bases and J lost 7, with 15 bases in between. CDR3 in amino acids: CASSPRPAAEQYV. CDR3 sequence (DNA): TGTGCCAGTAGTCCCCGGCCGGCCGCGGAGCAGTACGTC.

This chain links TRBV7-9 with TRBJ1-4; TRBD1 agrees at 10 bases. This CDR3 is 15 amino acids long. V lost 5 bases, J lost 7 bases, and 7 bases stayed unmatched. Germline lookup yields CDR1 SEHNR and CDR2 FQNEAQ (reference sequence). The CDR3 nucleotides read TGTGCCAGCAGCGAGCGACAGGGGGCAGGTGAAAAACTGTTTTTT. Its translation: CASSERQGAGEKLFF.

The V call is TRBV19, the J call TRBJ2-2, with 7 nucleotides matching TRBD2. J was trimmed by 2 bases and V by 9 bases; bases with no gene match: 6. This CDR3 has 14 residues. Germline lookup yields CDR1 LNHDA and CDR2 SQIVND (reference sequence). The CDR3 bases are TGTGCCAGCCGGGGCGGGAGAAACACCGGGGAGCTGTTTTTT. Protein product: CASRGGRNTGELFF.

The chain links TRBV7-9 to TRBJ2-7; 7 positions match TRBD1. Germline V gene sequence: CDR1 SEHNR, CDR2 FQNEAQ (reference sequence). J was trimmed by 7 bases and V by 5 bases; bases with no gene match: 14. This CDR3 contains 15 residues. Here the CDR3 DNA reads TGTGCCAGCAGCGCAGACAGGGCCCGCTCGGGGGAGCAGTACGTC. This codes for CASSADRARSGEQYV.

The genes are TRBV9 and TRBJ2-1; TRBD2 matches 8 bases. Germline-derived CDR1 and CDR2 are SGDLS and YYNGEE. The CDR3 spans 13 residues. The junction had 5 bases not matched to a gene; V was cut back by 4 bases and J by 8 bases. CDR3 loop: CASSPSGSHEQFF. Here the CDR3 DNA reads TGTGCCAGCAGCCCGAGCGGGAGCCATGAGCAGTTCTTC.

The chain employs TRBV6-5 and TRBJ2-1; TRBD1 matches at 7 bases. The CDR3 has 16 amino acids. V lost 1 base to trimming and J lost 0 bases; unmatched junction nucleotides: 3. Germline V gene lookup returns CDR1 MNHEY and CDR2 SVGAGI. The CDR3 reads CASSYYRGHSYNEQFF. The CDR3 nucleotides are TGTGCCAGCAGTTACTACAGGGGTCACTCCTACAATGAGCAGTTCTTC.